Sequencing of this T cell receptor (beta chain) was carried out in a study of lymphopenia after photon versus proton radiotherapy. After removal of 1 base from V and 7 bases from J, the junction contained 3 bases not matched to a gene. The CDR3 length is 14 residues. Per germline, CDR1 SEHNR and CDR2 FQNEAQ (reference sequence). The method was immunoSEQ multiplex PCR; TCRdb's version includes in-frame clones alone and lacks a portion of them. Among some 70,000 clones listed, about 90% were seen once. J is TRBJ1-1 and V is TRBV7-9; the match to TRBD1 covers 10 bases. This specimen was peripheral blood, taken from a patient treated with proton-based radiotherapy. The sequence derives from an elderly man with esophageal cancer. As DNA, the CDR3 is TGTGCCAGCAGCTTAGGGACAGGGGGTTTTGAAGCTTTCTTT. It encodes CASSLGTGGFEAFF.